These 10 T cell receptor beta chains were sequenced from one sample in a study of OX40 agonist ivuxolimab in advanced cancers. The method behind the library was the immunoSEQ multiplex PCR assay. What TCRdb holds here is the immuneACCESS table cut down to in-frame rearrangements. Part of the clones is not present; checked against another copy, under half of the missing clones reflect an unresolved V gene, and the others are unexplained. The sample table holds some 50,000 clones, of which about 76% were seen once. Approximately 6.5% of the sample belongs to the ten largest clones. Sequenced here: CD4+ or CD8+ T cells sorted from blood, sampled in a trial of the OX40 agonist ivuxolimab. These TCRs come from an adult with an advanced solid tumor such as melanoma, head and neck, liver or kidney cancer.

This chain uses TRBV28 with TRBJ2-1; perhaps D is TRBD1 or TRBD2 (5 bases each). The CDR3 totals 15 residues. CDR1 is MDHEN, CDR2 SYDVKM, per germline. Between the trimmed V and J ends, which lost 6 bases and 1 base, there was a span of 13 bases. The CDR3 DNA follows: TGTGCCAGCAGCCTAGGTGAGGGGTCCTACAATGAGCAGTTCTTC. Its protein is CASSLGEGSYNEQFF.

The V gene is TRBV13, the J gene TRBJ1-1; D unclear. Looked up from germline, CDR1 is PRHDT and CDR2 is FYEKMQ (reference sequence). This CDR3 has 13 amino acids. Trimming removed 0 bases from V and 7 bases from J, with 9 bases in between. Written as DNA, the CDR3 is TGTGCCAGCAGCTTAGGGGGCCCTGTTGAAGCTTTCTTT. Protein sequence: CASSLGGPVEAFF. Drawing the rest from reference TRBV13 and TRBJ1-1, the complete variable domain is AAGVIQSPRHLIKEKRETATLKCYPIPRHDTVYWYQQGPGQDPQFLISFYEKMQSDKGSIPDRFSAQQFSDYHSELNMSSLELGDSALYFCASSLGGPVEAFFGQGTRLTVV.

This chain connects TRBV19 to TRBJ2-6, with unresolved D. Trimming removed 7 bases at V and 0 bases at J, with 4 bases between. The CDR3 consists of 13 residues. Germline CDR1 reads LNHDA; CDR2 reads SQIVND (reference sequence). CDR3 nucleotide sequence: TGTGCCAGTACCCTCTCTGGGGCCAACGTCCTGACTTTC. The encoded protein is CASTLSGANVLTF.

V usage is TRBV6-4 and J usage is TRBJ2-1, with 8 bases aligning to TRBD2. The ends lost 0 bases at V and 8 bases at J; junction bases unmatched: 9. There are 16 residues in the CDR3. Germline CDR1 and CDR2: MRHNA and SNTAGT. The CDR3 DNA follows: TGTGCCAGCAGTGACTCAGGAGAGCGGGAGCCCGATGAGCAGTTCTTC. Protein sequence: CASSDSGEREPDEQFF.

This chain connects TRBV2 to TRBJ1-1; D uncertain. The V gene lost 4 bases and the J gene lost 6 bases, with 9 bases spanning the gap. CDR1 and CDR2 (germline): SNHLY, FYNNEI. The CDR3 runs to 12 residues. The CDR3 region has the DNA TGTGCCAGCAGTGTACGCGACGCTGAAGCTTTCTTT. It encodes CASSVRDAEAFF.

The chain links TRBV7-6 to TRBJ2-3; tentative D call: TRBD2 (6 bases). The germline V gene encodes CDR1 SGHVS and CDR2 FNYEAQ. V lost 3 bases to trimming and J lost 0 bases, with 7 bases between them. This CDR3 has 14 amino acids. The CDR3 protein is CASSFSGSTDTQYF. The CDR3 bases are TGTGCCAGCAGCTTTAGCGGAAGCACAGATACGCAGTATTTT.

The chain links TRBV28 to TRBJ1-1, with 10 bases fitting TRBD1. Germline V CDR1 and CDR2: MDHEN, SYDVKM. Unmatched junction bases numbered 23, after V lost 7 bases and J lost 6 bases. The CDR3 runs 19 residues. CDR3 residues: CASKSPRQGAGFSPPEAFF. The CDR3 coding sequence is TGTGCCAGCAAGTCTCCCCGACAGGGGGCAGGGTTCTCCCCCCCTGAAGCTTTCTTT.

Points on this clone: Other DNA sequences from this sample encode an identical CDR3 as well. The chain combines TRBV27 with TRBJ2-2; D gene ambiguous. CDR3 length: 12 residues. Germline-derived CDR1 and CDR2 are MNHEY and SMNVEV (reference sequence). V was cut by 5 bases and J by 5 bases, with 6 bases left in between. CDR3 amino acids: CASSRGTGELFF. The CDR3 DNA follows: TGTGCCAGCAGTCGTGGGACCGGGGAGCTGTTTTTT.

The rearrangement joins TRBV5-1 to TRBJ2-2; D may be TRBD1 or TRBD2 (6 bases each). Trimming took 4 bases from V and 5 from J, leaving 18 bases between them. The CDR3 covers 16 residues. Germline V gene sequence: CDR1 SGHRS, CDR2 YFSETQ. The CDR3 nucleotides are TGCGCCAGCAGCGCGGGGCGGGACACCAAAACCGGGGAGCTGTTTTTT. It yields the protein CASSAGRDTKTGELFF. Together with reference TRBV5-1 and TRBJ2-2, the CDR3 gives the full variable domain: KAGVTQTPRYLIKTRGQQVTLSCSPISGHRSVSWYQQTPGQGLQFLFEYFSETQRNKGNFPGRFSGRQFSNSRSEMNVSTLELGDSALYLCASSAGRDTKTGELFFGEGSRLTVL.

A single count supports this clone. The V call is TRBV7-9, the J call TRBJ2-1; the D gene could be TRBD1 or TRBD2 (5 bases each). V lost 5 bases and J lost 0, with 11 bases in between. CDR3 length: 15 amino acids. Germline CDR1 is SEHNR and CDR2 is FQNEAQ (reference sequence). The CDR3 DNA is TGTGCCAGCAGCCCTCGAGGGGCCTCCTACAATGAGCAGTTCTTC. It codes for CASSPRGASYNEQFF.